The 14 T cell receptor beta chains given below trace back to one sample, sequenced in a study of T cell changes during pregnancy in multiple sclerosis. Data came from immunoSEQ multiplex PCR; TCRdb stores just in-frame clones and leaves some out. The data show tens of thousands of clones, approximately 90% seen once. The material sequenced was peripheral blood, taken before pregnancy. The receptors shown here come from a female donor with multiple sclerosis, enrolled in a pregnancy study.

The chain combines TRBV5-5 with TRBJ2-2; D not resolved. Trimming cost V 0 bases and J 1 base, with 13 bases left between them. The CDR3 length is 17 residues. Germline V CDR1 and CDR2: SGHKS, YYEKEE (reference sequence). CDR3 DNA sequence: TGTGCCAGCAGCTTGGCGTCGACGGCAGGGAACACCGGGGAGCTGTTTTTT. Translating it yields CASSLASTAGNTGELFF.

The CDR3 nucleotides read TGTGCCAGCAGTGAAGAGGTTACAGGGGCTTCACCCCTCCACTTT. Its protein is CASSEEVTGASPLHF. V usage is TRBV2 and J usage is TRBJ1-6; TRBD1 matches 7 bases. This CDR3 region has 15 residues. Per the germline V gene, CDR1 is SNHLY and CDR2 is FYNNEI. The V segment lost 1 base and the J segment 9 bases; nucleotides outside the gene matches: 6. The full variable domain, with the rest looked up from reference TRBV2 and TRBJ1-6, is EPEVTQTPSHQVTQMGQEVILRCVPISNHLYFYWYRQILGQKVEFLVSFYNNEISEKSEIFDDQFSVERPDGSNFTLKIRSTKLEDSAMYFCASSEEVTGASPLHFGNGTRLTVT.

The chain recombines TRBV11-2 with TRBJ1-6, with 8 bases identical to TRBD1. The junction had 9 bases not matched to a gene; V was cut back by 2 bases and J by 9 bases. Germline V gene sequence: CDR1 SGHAT, CDR2 FQNNGV. This CDR3 spans 16 amino acids. The CDR3 bases are TGTGCCAGCAGCTTAAATTGGGCCAGGGGGCTTTCACCCCTCCACTTT. Residues: CASSLNWARGLSPLHF.

This chain connects TRBV19 to TRBJ1-5, with D hard to call. V was clipped by 6 bases and J by 1 base, with 4 bases between them. The CDR3 is made up of 12 amino acids. Looked up from germline, CDR1 is LNHDA and CDR2 is SQIVND (reference sequence). The CDR3: CASSQSNQPQHF. The CDR3 DNA follows: TGTGCCAGTAGCCAAAGCAATCAGCCCCAGCATTTT.

This clone has only one observation. The J gene is TRBJ2-3, the V gene TRBV5-1; tentatively, D is TRBD2 (5 bases). The length of the CDR3 is 15 residues. CDR1 and CDR2 (germline): SGHRS, YFSETQ. V lost 4 bases to trimming and J lost 6 bases, with 18 bases between them. The CDR3 DNA sequence: TGCGCCAGCAGCCCGGAGGTCTTCGTGGGGGATACGCAGTATTTT. Amino acids: CASSPEVFVGDTQYF.

V is TRBV5-4 and J is TRBJ1-1, with D tentatively TRBD1 (6 bases). This CDR3 is built from 15 residues. Trimming stripped 0 bases from V and 6 bases from J, with 15 bases between. Germline CDR1 SGHNT, CDR2 YYREEE (reference sequence). The CDR3 loop is CASSLAGGLLPEAFF. The DNA of the CDR3 is TGTGCCAGCAGCTTGGCGGGGGGGCTGCTGCCTGAAGCTTTCTTT.

The chain is built from TRBV15 and TRBJ1-2; D ambiguous. Germline V gene lookup returns CDR1 LNHNV and CDR2 YYDKDF (reference sequence). The CDR3 covers 18 residues. Trimming took 1 base from V and 3 from J, leaving 21 bases between them. The DNA of the CDR3 is TGTGCCACCAGCAGAGGGATTTTGACAATTTCCACGGACTATGGCTACACCTTC. Its protein is CATSRGILTISTDYGYTF.

The chain links TRBV19 to TRBJ1-2; D remains ambiguous. V shed 5 bases and J shed 8 bases, with 21 bases lying between them. Germline V gene lookup returns CDR1 LNHDA and CDR2 SQIVND (reference sequence). The CDR3 spans 15 residues. For the CDR3, the DNA is TGTGCCAGTAGTTCCGAGACCAGTAGCGGGTACGGCTACACCTTC. Translated: CASSSETSSGYGYTF.

J is TRBJ1-2 and V is TRBV27; D gene unclear. V was shortened by 0 bases and J by 1 base, with 15 bases between the two germline ends. The CDR3 spans 17 residues. Per the germline V gene, CDR1 is MNHEY and CDR2 is SMNVEV (reference sequence). CDR3 DNA: TGTGCCAGCAGTTTATCCCCGGGTGAAATCGGTAACTATGGCTACACCTTC. Translated: CASSLSPGEIGNYGYTF.

This rearrangement joins TRBV13 to TRBJ2-3, with 10 bases fitting TRBD2. Germline V CDR1 and CDR2: PRHDT, FYEKMQ (reference sequence). J was trimmed by 6 bases and V by 5 bases; bases with no gene match: 11. This CDR3 is built from 16 residues. DNA of the CDR3: TGTGCCAGCAGCCAAGTCAGCGGGGGGGCAGCGGATACGCAGTATTTT. Its translation: CASSQVSGGAADTQYF.

V usage is TRBV13 and J usage is TRBJ1-5; D is possibly TRBD1 (5 bases). Trimming shortened V by 3 bases and J by 7 bases, and 13 bases separated the two germline ends. Germline V gene data show CDR1 as PRHDT and CDR2 as FYEKMQ (reference sequence). The CDR3 has 14 amino acids. In DNA, the CDR3 is TGTGCCAGCAGCTTGGGGGGAGTAGGGCAGCCCCAGCATTTT. This encodes CASSLGGVGQPQHF.

The chain has TRBV7-9 and TRBJ1-1; no clear D. The germline CDR1 and CDR2 sequences are SEHNR and FQNEAQ (reference sequence). With 3 bases removed from V and 1 base from J, the gap between germline ends came to 3 bases. The CDR3 has 12 amino acids. The CDR3 DNA reads as TGTGCCAGCAGCTTCGGGAACACTGAAGCTTTCTTT. It is translated as CASSFGNTEAFF.

The chain has TRBV19 and TRBJ1-2; 7 bases line up with TRBD1. The CDR3 consists of 12 residues. The V and J ends lost 4 bases and 7 bases, in that order; junction bases with no gene match: 3. CDR1 is LNHDA, CDR2 SQIVND, per germline (reference sequence). The CDR3 region is CASSTGGSGYTF. CDR3 sequence (DNA): TGTGCCAGTAGTACAGGGGGTTCTGGCTACACCTTC.

The chain links TRBV7-2 to TRBJ1-6, with TRBD1 as a possible D gene (6 bases). V was trimmed by 3 bases and J by 12 bases, leaving 12 bases between them. This CDR3 region has 13 residues. Germline V gene sequence: CDR1 SGHTA, CDR2 FQGNSA. The CDR3 coding sequence is TGTGCCAGCAGCTTCCAACAGGGCGTACCCCTCCACTTT. It encodes CASSFQQGVPLHF.